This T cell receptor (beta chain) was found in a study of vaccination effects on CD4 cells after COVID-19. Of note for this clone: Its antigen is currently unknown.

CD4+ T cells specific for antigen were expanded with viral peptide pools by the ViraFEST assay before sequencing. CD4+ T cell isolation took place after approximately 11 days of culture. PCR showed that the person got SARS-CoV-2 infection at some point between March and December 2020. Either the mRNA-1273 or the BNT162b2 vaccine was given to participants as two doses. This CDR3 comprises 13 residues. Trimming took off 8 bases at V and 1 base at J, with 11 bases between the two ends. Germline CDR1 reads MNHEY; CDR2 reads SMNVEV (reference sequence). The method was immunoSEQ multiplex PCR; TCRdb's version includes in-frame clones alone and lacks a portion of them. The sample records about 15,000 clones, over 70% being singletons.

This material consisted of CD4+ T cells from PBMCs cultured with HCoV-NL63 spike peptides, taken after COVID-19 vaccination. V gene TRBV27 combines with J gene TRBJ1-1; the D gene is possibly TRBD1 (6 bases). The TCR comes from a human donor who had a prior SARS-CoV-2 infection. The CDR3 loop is CASPGDPNTEAFF. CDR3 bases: TGTGCCAGCCCAGGGGACCCGAACACTGAAGCTTTCTTT.